This TCR beta chain emerged from a study of control samples from healthy donors and cancer patients. Sequencing used immunoSEQ multiplex PCR; TCRdb keeps in-frame clones, though not all of them. Found here are under 150,000 clones, around 89% of them singletons; the top ten hold over 2%. V was cut by 6 bases and J by 2 bases, with 13 bases left in between. Per the germline V gene, CDR1 is MNHEY and CDR2 is SVGAGI. The CDR3 spans 14 residues. The rearrangement joins TRBV6-5 to TRBJ1-1, with D tentatively TRBD1 (5 bases). The receptor's source is a woman in her 70s in good health. Sequencing input: blood. The CDR3 protein is CASSPFGGNTEAFF. The CDR3, as DNA: TGTGCCAGCAGCCCATTTGGGGGTAACACTGAAGCTTTCTTT.